This is a list of T cell receptor beta chains from one sample in a study of cytotoxic CD8 clonotypes in ibrutinib-treated CLL. The table came from immunoSEQ multiplex PCR; TCRdb's copy has only in-frame clones and leaves some out. The sample has under 75,000 clones, about 72% seen once. This sample comprised PBMCs, obtained after 12 months of ibrutinib treatment. These receptor sequences come from a human donor with chronic lymphocytic leukemia. CDR3s include the opening cysteine and the closing phenylalanine or tryptophan. D genes are given only for firm matches. Size tells how often a clone was seen (once, few, many) or the class of an expanded clone, and some rows leave it out.

len,abundance,d_gene,j_gene,v_gene,CDR3nt,CDR3aa
13,few,TRBD1,TRBJ2-7,TRBV28,TGTGCCATCGGGACAGGGGGCGCGTACGAGCAGTACTTC,CAIGTGGAYEQYF
14,NA,NA,TRBJ2-3,TRBV7-2,TGTGCCAGCAGCTTAGTTAGCGGCACAGATACGCAGTATTTT,CASSLVSGTDTQYF
14,NA,NA,TRBJ2-1,TRBV2,TGTGCCAGCAGTGAAGCGCGGCCCGGCGGGGAGCAGTTCTTC,CASSEARPGGEQFF
12,NA,NA,TRBJ1-2,TRBV21-1,TGTGCCAGCAGGGAGGGGACCTATGGCTACACCTTC,CASREGTYGYTF
13,few,NA,TRBJ2-5,TRBV5-1,TGCGCCAGCGGCAACCGGGACACCGGGACCCAGTACTTC,CASGNRDTGTQYF
14,NA,NA,TRBJ1-4,TRBV19,TGTGCCAGTAGTATGATACAAGATAATGAAAAACTGTTTTTT,CASSMIQDNEKLFF
14,NA,TRBD1,TRBJ2-7,TRBV14,TGTGCCAGCAGCGATGACAGGGTTCGCTACGAGCAGTACTTC,CASSDDRVRYEQYF
13,few,NA,TRBJ2-5,TRBV2,TGTGCCAGCAGTGTCGGACAGAAAGAGACCCAGTACTTC,CASSVGQKETQYF
13,NA,NA,TRBJ2-7,TRBV7-6,TGTGCCAGCAGCTTGTCAGGTTCCTACGAGCAGTACTTC,CASSLSGSYEQYF
16,NA,NA,TRBJ2-3,TRBV5-4,TGTGCCAGCAGCTTGGATTTAGGAAAGCGGACAGATACGCAGTATTTT,CASSLDLGKRTDTQYF
15,NA,TRBD2,TRBJ2-1,TRBV10-3,TGTGCCATCACGTCAGGACTAGCGGGAGTAGAGAAGCAGTTCTTC,CAITSGLAGVEKQFF
15,NA,TRBD2,TRBJ2-7,TRBV18,TGTGCCAGCTCACCACCGGGACTAGCGGGAGGGCCTGAGTACTTC,CASSPPGLAGGPEYF
14,few,NA,TRBJ2-2,TRBV7-6,TGTGCCAGCAGCTTGGAAGGTACCACCGGGGAGCTGTTTTTT,CASSLEGTTGELFF
14,once,NA,TRBJ1-1,TRBV19,TGTGCCAGTAGTATTTGGGGTTTGGACACTGAAGCTTTCTTT,CASSIWGLDTEAFF
16,NA,NA,TRBJ1-2,TRBV18,TGTGCCAGCTCACCACCGCGGAACAGGGCCAACTATGGCTACACCTTC,CASSPPRNRANYGYTF
13,NA,NA,TRBJ2-2,TRBV2,TGTGCCAGCAGTACACCCTTCCCGGGGGAGCTGTTTTTT,CASSTPFPGELFF
17,NA,TRBD2,TRBJ2-2,TRBV15,TGTGCCACCAGCAGAGACCTTAGCGGGGCTAACACCGGGGAGCTGTTTTTT,CATSRDLSGANTGELFF
15,NA,NA,TRBJ2-3,TRBV28,TGTGCCAGCAGGCCGGGGGGCCCTAGGCCAGATACGCAGTATTTT,CASRPGGPRPDTQYF
14,NA,NA,TRBJ2-3,TRBV29-1,TGCAGCGAAGCGGCTGGCGTAGGCACAGATACGCAGTATTTT,CSEAAGVGTDTQYF
11,few,NA,TRBJ2-7,TRBV10-1,TGCGCCAGCAGTGAGGCCTACGAGCAGTACTTC,CASSEAYEQYF
13,few,NA,TRBJ2-3,TRBV5-5,TGTGCCAGCAGCCCGACGTGGGAGGATACGCAGTATTTT,CASSPTWEDTQYF
15,NA,NA,TRBJ2-1,TRBV7-3,TGTGCCAGCAGCCCGACAGAAAACAACTACAATGAGCAGTTCTTC,CASSPTENNYNEQFF
16,once,NA,TRBJ2-7,TRBV19,TGTGCCAGTAGGCCGACCGCACTTCCTCGACTCTCCGAGCAGTACTTC,CASRPTALPRLSEQYF
13,few,NA,TRBJ2-7,TRBV27,TGTGCCAGCAGACTTACAGGAGGTAGGGAGCAGTACTTC,CASRLTGGREQYF
16,many,TRBD2,TRBJ2-5,TRBV7-2,TGTGCCAGCAGCTTAGGGGCGGGAGGGCCAGTTAGGACCCAGTACTTC,CASSLGAGGPVRTQYF
15,medium-sized,NA,TRBJ2-1,TRBV30,TGTGCCTGGACCCGGGGAAGTCGCTCCTACAATGAGCAGTTCTTC,CAWTRGSRSYNEQFF
17,NA,TRBD1,TRBJ1-2,TRBV28,TGTGCCAGCAGTCCGCCTGGACAGGGCACTACTAACTATGGCTACACCTTC,CASSPPGQGTTNYGYTF
18,NA,TRBD1,TRBJ2-2,TRBV28,TGTGCCAGCAGTCCGCTCCCAAGACAGGGCGCGAACACCGGGGAGCTGTTTTTT,CASSPLPRQGANTGELFF
16,NA,TRBD2,TRBJ2-3,TRBV11-2,TGTGCCAGCGATGACGCGACTAGCGGGGGGACAGATACGCAGTATTTT,CASDDATSGGTDTQYF
14,few,NA,TRBJ1-1,TRBV6-5,TGTGCCAGCAGTCACCACGGCCCCCCTGATGGGGCTTTCTTT,CASSHHGPPDGAFF
12,NA,NA,TRBJ2-1,TRBV2,TGTGCCAGCAGTGAGGACAGCAATGAGCAGTTCTTC,CASSEDSNEQFF
13,NA,NA,TRBJ2-7,TRBV4-2,TGTGCCAGCAGCCAAGATAACGGGGACGAGCAGTACTTC,CASSQDNGDEQYF
18,NA,NA,TRBJ2-7,TRBV27,TGTGCCAGCAGTCCCCTTGGTCTCGGAAAAGCCTCCTCCTACGAGCAGTACTTC,CASSPLGLGKASSYEQYF
14,NA,TRBD1,TRBJ1-4,TRBV29-1,TGCAGCGTTGAAGATGGGACAGGGGTTGAAAAACTGTTTTTT,CSVEDGTGVEKLFF
14,NA,NA,TRBJ2-7,TRBV6-5,TGTGCCAGCAGTTACGGCAGGGCTCGGTACGAGCAGTACTTC,CASSYGRARYEQYF
14,few,NA,TRBJ2-1,TRBV11-2,TGTGCCAGCAGCCCTGGTAGCAGAGACAATGAGCAGTTCTTC,CASSPGSRDNEQFF
15,NA,TRBD1,TRBJ1-2,TRBV7-3,TGTGCCAGCAGCTTAGCGGACAGGACCCCCTGGGGCTACACCTTC,CASSLADRTPWGYTF
13,NA,NA,TRBJ1-5,TRBV30,TGTGCCTGGAGTTACCAGGAGAATCAGCCCCAGCATTTT,CAWSYQENQPQHF
15,NA,TRBD1,TRBJ2-5,TRBV18,TGTGCCAGCTCACCAACACAGGGGGCTGGGGAGACCCAGTACTTC,CASSPTQGAGETQYF
15,NA,NA,TRBJ1-5,TRBV7-8,TGTGCCAGCAGCTTATGGGGACGAGTCAATCAGCCCCAGCATTTT,CASSLWGRVNQPQHF
12,NA,TRBD1,TRBJ2-1,TRBV27,TGTGCCAGCAGCGGGACAGTCAATGAGCAGTTCTTC,CASSGTVNEQFF
15,NA,NA,TRBJ2-1,TRBV5-1,TGCGCCAGCAGCTCGACTGGACAGTTTCGCAATGAGCAGTTCTTC,CASSSTGQFRNEQFF
14,few,NA,TRBJ1-2,TRBV28,TGTGCCAGCAGTGCATCAGCCTACAACTATGGCTACACCTTC,CASSASAYNYGYTF
12,NA,NA,TRBJ2-3,TRBV7-2,TGTGCCAGCAGCCTCGTCATGGATACGCAGTATTTT,CASSLVMDTQYF
15,NA,TRBD1,TRBJ1-3,TRBV5-1,TGCGCCAGCAGCTTGGCACAGGGGGAAGGATACACCATATATTTT,CASSLAQGEGYTIYF
15,once,TRBD2,TRBJ2-1,TRBV5-1,TGCGCCAGCATCGGTAGCGGGGTTTCCTACAATGAGCAGTTCTTC,CASIGSGVSYNEQFF
16,NA,NA,TRBJ2-4,TRBV28,TGTGCCAGCAGTTTCTCAGGATGGGAAACCAAAAACATTCAGTACTTC,CASSFSGWETKNIQYF
16,once,TRBD2,TRBJ2-3,TRBV5-4,TGTGCCAGCAGCTTGTGGAGCGGGACTCGGACAGATACGCAGTATTTT,CASSLWSGTRTDTQYF
20,NA,TRBD2,TRBJ2-3,TRBV4-3,TGCGCCAGCAGCCTAAAACTCCCCATAGTAGCGGGAGGGAACACAGATACGCAGTATTTT,CASSLKLPIVAGGNTDTQYF
13,few,NA,TRBJ2-1,TRBV7-3,TGTGCCAGCAGCTTAATAGGCGGATTTGAGCAGTTCTTC,CASSLIGGFEQFF
17,NA,NA,TRBJ2-1,TRBV2,TGTGCCAGCAGTAAACGCGTCCCGACGAGCTCCTACAATGAGCAGTTCTTC,CASSKRVPTSSYNEQFF
15,NA,NA,TRBJ1-5,TRBV9,TGTGCCAGCAGCCGAGACAGACCTTACAATCAGCCCCAGCATTTT,CASSRDRPYNQPQHF
14,NA,NA,TRBJ2-5,TRBV18,TGTGCCAGCTCACCAGGGGGTTCCCCAGAGACCCAGTACTTC,CASSPGGSPETQYF
14,once,NA,TRBJ2-5,TRBV4-3,TGCGCCAGCAGCCAAGACGTCTCCCAAGAGACCCAGTACTTC,CASSQDVSQETQYF
14,NA,TRBD2,TRBJ2-7,TRBV19,TGTGCCAGTAGTTCGCCGGGACTAGCTCCCGAGCAGTACTTC,CASSSPGLAPEQYF